This entry features one T cell receptor (beta chain) sequence. These data come from a study of OX40 agonist ivuxolimab in advanced cancers. The data were produced by immunoSEQ multiplex PCR, yet TCRdb's version contains in-frame clones alone and is incomplete. The table lists about 48,000 clones, approximately 90% of them singletons, with 40% to 50% in the top ten. The germline CDR1 and CDR2 sequences are SNHLY and FYNNEI. The CDR3 has 10 residues. The germline V and J ends were trimmed by 6 bases and 3 bases, with 3 bases remaining between them. This TCR derives from an adult with an advanced solid tumor such as melanoma, head and neck, liver or kidney cancer. The specimen was CD4+ or CD8+ T cells sorted from blood, collected in a trial of the OX40 agonist ivuxolimab. This chain connects TRBV2 to TRBJ2-7; D unclear. Here the CDR3 DNA reads TGTGCCAGCAGAGACTACGAGCAGTACTTC. This encodes CASRDYEQYF.